Listed below are T cell receptor beta chains from one sample, sequenced in a study of CD8 T cells in ankylosing spondylitis. TCRdb ran MiXCR on the 5' RACE reads and lists one entry per CDR3 protein. Among more than 400,000 distinct CDR3 sequences listed, approximately 5% were seen once. Specimen: blood, either unsorted or a sorted T cell fraction (not recorded which). These receptors were collected from a male donor with ankylosing spondylitis. Each CDR3 is given with its conserved first and last residue. A D gene is named only where the DNA matches it firmly. Expanded clones get a size class; other rows say once, few or many, or leave the size out.

D,J,V,size,CDR3,DNA
TRBD2,TRBJ2-3,TRBV5-1,many,CASSLVVAGSPDTQYF,TGCGCCAGCAGCTTGGTAGTAGCGGGCTCACCAGATACGCAGTATTTT
NA,TRBJ1-3,TRBV7-4,NA,CASSFRGEFGNTIYF,TGTGCCAGCAGCTTTCGGGGGGAGTTTGGAAACACCATATATTTT
NA,TRBJ1-5,TRBV29-1,many,CSVGPGEGSNQPQHF,TGCAGCGTTGGTCCGGGGGAAGGGAGCAATCAGCCCCAGCATTTT
NA,TRBJ2-3,TRBV6-6,many,CASRTGDTQYF,TGTGCCAGCAGGACAGGAGATACGCAGTATTTT
TRBD2,TRBJ2-3,TRBV11-2,many,CASSFRTSGSRGTDTQYF,TGTGCCAGCAGCTTTCGGACTAGCGGGAGCAGGGGCACAGATACGCAGTATTTT
NA,TRBJ2-7,TRBV18,many,CASSRRAGFVEQYF,TGTGCCAGCTCACGAAGGGCAGGGTTCGTCGAGCAGTACTTC
NA,TRBJ2-7,TRBV3-1,many,CASSGQYTRYEQYF,TGTGCCAGCAGCGGACAGTATACCCGCTACGAGCAGTACTTC
TRBD1,TRBJ1-2,TRBV29-1,few,CSVRTGIYGYTF,TGCAGCGTTCGGACAGGGATCTATGGCTACACCTTC
TRBD2,TRBJ2-3,TRBV7-2,NA,CASRLAPMFRTDTQYF,TGTGCCAGTAGACTAGCGCCGATGTTCCGCACAGATACGCAGTATTTT
NA,TRBJ1-1,TRBV11-2,NA,CASSAIDFMNTEAFF,TGTGCCAGCAGCGCAATAGATTTCATGAACACTGAAGCTTTCTTT
NA,TRBJ1-1,TRBV24-1,many,CATRDGNTEAFF,TGTGCCACCAGGGACGGGAACACTGAAGCTTTCTTT
NA,TRBJ1-2,TRBV10-3,many,CAISEGADNYGYTF,TGTGCCATCAGTGAGGGGGCTGATAACTATGGCTACACCTTC
NA,TRBJ2-7,TRBV12-3/TRBV12-4,many,CASSLAYHEQYF,TGTGCCAGCAGTTTAGCGTATCACGAGCAGTACTTC
NA,TRBJ1-5,TRBV6-5,many,CASSYSGSNQPQHF,TGTGCCAGCAGTTACTCAGGGAGTAATCAGCCCCAGCATTTT
NA,TRBJ1-1,TRBV7-2,many,CASSLVAGDPEAFF,TGTGCCAGCAGCTTAGTTGCAGGGGACCCTGAAGCTTTCTTT
TRBD1,TRBJ2-7,TRBV29-1,many,CSVETGGPYEQYF,TGCAGCGTAGAGACAGGGGGGCCTTACGAGCAGTACTTC
NA,TRBJ2-7,TRBV20-1,many,CSARDWPEQYF,TGCAGTGCTAGAGATTGGCCCGAGCAGTACTTC
NA,TRBJ2-1,TRBV9,many,CASSAGVTYNEQFF,TGTGCCAGCAGCGCGGGGGTTACCTACAATGAGCAGTTCTTC
NA,TRBJ2-2,TRBV6-5,NA,CASSYSGIRVGELFF,TGTGCCAGCAGTTACTCGGGAATCAGGGTCGGGGAGCTGTTTTTT
NA,TRBJ2-3,TRBV12-3/TRBV12-4,many,CASSLGGTPPTTQYF,TGTGCCAGCAGTTTAGGAGGGACTCCTCCGACTACGCAGTATTTT
NA,TRBJ1-1,TRBV5-6,many,CASSSMGFLTEAFF,TGTGCCAGCAGTTCCATGGGGTTTTTAACTGAAGCTTTCTTT
NA,TRBJ2-1,TRBV20-1,many,CSADKRKQGSEQFF,TGCAGTGCTGACAAACGCAAGCAGGGAAGCGAGCAGTTCTTC
NA,TRBJ2-5,TRBV24-1,many,CATSSGRVQTQYF,TGTGCCACCAGCTCAGGCAGGGTACAGACCCAGTACTTC
TRBD2,TRBJ2-7,TRBV12-3/TRBV12-4,many,CASSSNLAGGGEQYF,TGTGCCAGCAGTTCCAATCTAGCGGGAGGCGGGGAGCAGTACTTC
TRBD1,TRBJ2-3,TRBV5-1,many,CASSHQGQGTDTQYF,TGCGCCAGCTCCCACCAGGGACAGGGGACAGATACGCAGTATTTT
TRBD1,TRBJ2-5,TRBV5-5,many,CASSLGQGSPQETQYF,TGTGCCAGCAGCTTGGGACAGGGTTCCCCACAAGAGACCCAGTACTTC
NA,TRBJ2-7,TRBV7-3,many,CASSLRSSSEQYF,TGTGCCAGCAGCTTACGGTCCAGTTCCGAGCAGTACTTC
NA,TRBJ2-3,TRBV29-1,many,CSVQASTDTQYF,TGCAGCGTTCAGGCCTCCACAGATACGCAGTATTTT
TRBD2,TRBJ2-7,TRBV7-2,few,CASSAGFWGGYEQYF,TGTGCCAGCAGCGCCGGGTTTTGGGGGGGGTACGAGCAGTACTTC
TRBD1,TRBJ2-1,TRBV20-1,many,CSASLWGQGVYNEQFF,TGCAGTGCTAGTCTGTGGGGACAGGGGGTATACAATGAGCAGTTCTTC
NA,TRBJ1-4,TRBV24-1,many,CATSDRYTGEKLFF,TGTGCCACCAGTGACCGTTATACGGGTGAAAAACTGTTTTTT
NA,TRBJ2-1,TRBV24-1,many,CATSDRDSYGHEQFF,TGTGCCACCAGTGATAGGGACTCCTATGGACATGAGCAGTTCTTC
NA,TRBJ2-7,TRBV15,many,CATSESLSSYEQYF,TGTGCCACCAGCGAATCCCTGAGCTCCTACGAGCAGTACTTC
TRBD2,TRBJ2-1,TRBV20-1,many,CSARPAPGTSGSSDSYNEQFF,TGCAGTGCTAGACCAGCCCCCGGGACTAGCGGGAGTTCCGACTCCTACAATGAGCAGTTCTTC
TRBD1,TRBJ2-1,TRBV11-2,few,CASSKRQGRHRDNEQFF,TGTGCCAGCAGCAAAAGACAGGGACGCCACCGCGACAATGAGCAGTTCTTC
NA,TRBJ2-7,TRBV28,many,CASSSPEGGFNEQYF,TGTGCCAGCAGTTCCCCGGAGGGCGGATTCAACGAGCAGTACTTC
TRBD2,TRBJ2-1,TRBV29-1,many,CSVSGSSSYNEQFF,TGCAGCGTGAGCGGGAGTAGCTCCTACAATGAGCAGTTCTTC
NA,TRBJ1-1,TRBV11-2,many,CASSFSRGPNTEAFF,TGTGCCAGCAGCTTCAGCAGGGGCCCGAACACTGAAGCTTTCTTT
NA,TRBJ1-2,TRBV5-1,NA,CASSPDGGHGYTF,TGCGCCAGCAGCCCTGACGGGGGCCATGGCTACACCTTC
TRBD1,TRBJ1-2,TRBV7-9,many,CASSSPGQFGYTF,TGTGCCAGCAGCTCTCCGGGACAGTTTGGCTACACCTTC
NA,TRBJ2-5,TRBV5-5,many,CASSPGGQETQYF,TGTGCCAGCAGCCCCGGTGGGCAAGAGACCCAGTACTTC
TRBD2,TRBJ2-5,TRBV20-1,many,CSARGGRQETQYF,TGCAGTGCTAGGGGAGGGAGACAAGAGACCCAGTACTTC
TRBD2,TRBJ2-1,TRBV19,few,CASRSSGGPGVSYNEQFF,TGTGCCAGTAGGTCTAGCGGGGGTCCCGGGGTATCCTACAATGAGCAGTTCTTC
TRBD2,TRBJ2-5,TRBV6-2/TRBV6-3,NA,CASRIAGTSGQETQYF,TGTGCCAGCAGAATCGCCGGGACTAGCGGCCAAGAGACCCAGTACTTC
NA,TRBJ2-5,TRBV5-1,NA,CASSQGRGPQETQYF,TGCGCCAGCAGCCAGGGGAGGGGACCACAAGAGACCCAGTACTTC
NA,TRBJ2-1,TRBV25-1,many,CASSTGRSSYNEQFF,TGTGCCAGCTCGACAGGCCGTAGCTCCTACAATGAGCAGTTCTTC
NA,TRBJ2-2,TRBV24-1,NA,CATVGDTGELFF,TGTGCCACCGTGGGGGACACCGGGGAGCTGTTTTTT